The next 28 T cell receptor beta chains were all read from a single sample in a study of graft-versus-host responses after intestinal transplantation. Libraries were prepared by immunoSEQ multiplex PCR; TCRdb keeps only in-frame clonotypes and omits some of them. This sample yields about 130,000 clones, of which over 85% are seen a single time; roughly 0.17% belongs to the top ten. The antigens for these receptors are not known. Source: unstimulated CD4+ T cells sorted from spleen or lymph node cells, taken before intestinal transplant. Receptors originate from a human donor who received an intestinal transplant.

In the case of this clone: At one end, the junction sequence differs from germline, possibly due to a read error. The chain has TRBV29-1 and TRBJ2-1; 8 positions match TRBD1. Per germline, CDR1 SQVTM and CDR2 ANQGSEA. CDR3 length: 16 residues. The CDR3 nucleotides read TGCAGCGTGGAAGCCCTCGGGACAGGCTCCTACAATGAGCAGTTCTTC. It yields the protein CSVEALGTGSYNEQFF.

The chain uses TRBV27 and TRBJ1-2; D gene ambiguous. The CDR3 runs to 14 residues. CDR1 is MNHEY, CDR2 SMNVEV, per germline (reference sequence). V was clipped by 5 bases and J by 6 bases, with 16 bases between them. The CDR3 region has the DNA TGTGCCAGCAGTCCGCTAGTGCAAGGGAATGGCTACACCTTC. Its translation: CASSPLVQGNGYTF.

This chain uses TRBV5-5 with TRBJ1-6, with 8 bases lining up with TRBD1. The V segment lost 4 bases and the J segment 7 bases; nucleotides outside the gene matches: 4. Germline CDR1 is SGHKS and CDR2 is YYEKEE (reference sequence). The CDR3 is made up of 14 amino acids. The CDR3 nucleotides are TGTGCCAGCAGCGCAGGGGGCAAAAATTCACCCCTCCACTTT. It codes for CASSAGGKNSPLHF.

This clone was observed once. This chain uses TRBV6-1 with TRBJ1-5; D gene unclear. Trimming removed 8 bases from V and 4 bases from J, with 12 bases in between. The germline gives CDR1 MNHNS, CDR2 SASEGT. CDR3 length: 13 residues. The CDR3 nucleotides read TGTGCCAGCTCTCCTTGGGGTAATCAGCCCCAGCATTTT. Translated, it gives CASSPWGNQPQHF.

This chain joins TRBV2 and TRBJ2-3; D possibly corresponds to TRBD2 (7 bases). The ends were cut back, 8 bases at V and 7 bases at J, with 13 bases in the middle. This CDR3 region has 12 residues. The V gene's germline CDR1 is SNHLY and CDR2 FYNNEI. The CDR3 here is CASGRRGHTQYF. The CDR3 coding sequence is TGTGCCAGCGGGAGGCGGGGGCATACGCAGTATTTT.

This clone was observed a single time. The chain couples TRBV11-3 to TRBJ1-1; D remains unclear. CDR1 is SGHNT and CDR2 is YENEEA in the germline V gene. Deletions cut 5 bases from V and 6 bases from J, with 13 bases between. The CDR3 is made up of 13 amino acids. The CDR3 DNA is TGTGCCAGCAGCGTTTTTGGACGGTCTGAAGCTTTCTTT. Encoded protein: CASSVFGRSEAFF.

This clone was picked up a small number of times. This chain connects TRBV5-4 to TRBJ1-4; TRBD1 aligns across 7 bases. Germline loops: CDR1 SGHNT, CDR2 YYREEE (reference sequence). This CDR3 has 15 residues. The V segment lost 5 bases and the J segment 3 bases; nucleotides outside the gene matches: 7. The CDR3, as DNA: TGTGCCAGCAGTCTTCATCAGGGGGCTAATGAAAAACTGTTTTTT. This translates into CASSLHQGANEKLFF.

Written as DNA, the CDR3 is TGTGCCAGCTCACCCGGGACAGGCAATGAAAAACTGTTTTTT. This codes for CASSPGTGNEKLFF. The chain has TRBV18 and TRBJ1-4, with TRBD1 identical over 8 bases. V was pared by 3 bases and J by 5 bases, with 2 bases of the junction left unmatched. The germline V gene encodes CDR1 KGHSH and CDR2 LQKENI. This CDR3 spans 14 amino acids.

V usage is TRBV6-1 and J usage is TRBJ2-7, with D possibly being TRBD1 or TRBD2 (5 bases each). CDR3 length: 16 amino acids. Germline lookup yields CDR1 MNHNS and CDR2 SASEGT. V lost 3 bases and J 1 base, leaving 16 bases between the germline ends. The CDR3 DNA follows: TGTGCCAGCAGTGATGCTCCGGGACGGCCTTCCTACGAGCAGTACTTC. It translates to CASSDAPGRPSYEQYF.

The V gene is TRBV12-5, the J gene TRBJ1-1; the D is unclear. CDR1 LGHNT and CDR2 FRNRAP come from the germline V gene. Between the trimmed V and J ends, which lost 3 bases and 1 base, there was a span of 15 bases. The CDR3 runs to 16 residues. This CDR3 is CASGLGWAEGNTEAFF. CDR3 sequence (DNA): TGTGCTAGTGGTTTAGGGTGGGCCGAGGGGAACACTGAAGCTTTCTTT.

This chain joins TRBV6-1 and TRBJ1-2; 7 bases agree with TRBD1. The CDR3 spans 10 residues. With 11 bases clipped from V and 7 bases from J, the junction kept 4 bases outside the gene matches. CDR1 is MNHNS and CDR2 is SASEGT in the germline V gene. The CDR3 sequence is CASQGSGYTF. For the CDR3, the DNA is TGTGCCTCACAGGGGAGTGGCTACACCTTC.

The V call is TRBV11-2, the J call TRBJ2-5; a weak D match, TRBD1 (5 bases). Germline CDR1 reads SGHAT; CDR2 reads FQNNGV. The CDR3 spans 15 residues. V gave up 2 bases and J gave up 5 bases, with 15 bases separating them. The CDR3 loop is CASSLIAQVDETQYF. The CDR3 region has the DNA TGTGCCAGCAGCTTAATCGCACAGGTAGACGAGACCCAGTACTTC.

This clone occurred once. The J gene is TRBJ2-7, the V gene TRBV9; 9 nucleotides match TRBD1. The CDR3 covers 15 residues. With 3 bases clipped from V and 3 bases from J, the junction kept 7 bases outside the gene matches. The germline V gene encodes CDR1 SGDLS and CDR2 YYNGEE. CDR3 bases: TGTGCCAGCAGCGGAGGACAGGGGCCATACTACGAGCAGTACTTC. Amino acids: CASSGGQGPYYEQYF. The variable domain in full, with the rest retrieved from reference TRBV9 and TRBJ2-7, is DSGVTQTPKHLITATGQRVTLRCSPRSGDLSVYWYQQSLDQGLQFLIQYYNGEERAKGNILERFSAQQFPDLHSELNLSSLELGDSALYFCASSGGQGPYYEQYFGPGTRLTVT.

The chain carries TRBV6-5 and TRBJ2-3, with 7 positions matching TRBD1. The CDR3 totals 16 residues. V lost 0 bases and J lost 2; bases outside the gene matches: 5. CDR1 MNHEY and CDR2 SVGAGI come from the germline V gene. For the CDR3, the DNA is TGTGCCAGCAGTTACTCTTTCGACAGGGCCACAGATACGCAGTATTTT. Protein product: CASSYSFDRATDTQYF.

The chain recombines TRBV20-1 with TRBJ1-2; TRBD1 agrees at 8 bases. This CDR3 contains 11 residues. V trimming: 4 bases; J trimming: 6 bases; junction bases outside the gene matches: 1. From germline, CDR1 is DFQATT and CDR2 SNEGSKA (reference sequence). CDR3 protein: CSATGGHGYTF. CDR3 sequence (DNA): TGCAGTGCTACAGGGGGCCATGGCTACACCTTC.

V is TRBV5-1 and J is TRBJ2-2; D may be TRBD2 (5 bases). V shed 1 base and J shed 6 bases, with 13 bases lying between them. Germline V gives CDR1 SGHRS, CDR2 YFSETQ. The CDR3 extends over 15 amino acids. The CDR3 DNA sequence: TGCGCCAGCAGCTTGAACGGGCCGAGGGCCGGGGAGCTGTTTTTT. It specifies CASSLNGPRAGELFF.

The V and J genes are TRBV5-4 and TRBJ2-1, with TRBD1 matching 7 bases. V lost 4 bases to trimming and J lost 2 bases; unmatched junction nucleotides: 12. CDR1 SGHNT and CDR2 YYREEE come from the germline V gene (reference sequence). The length of the CDR3 is 17 residues. Here the CDR3 DNA reads TGTGCCAGCAGCCCTGAGGGGGCAACCAAAGCCTACAATGAGCAGTTCTTC. It codes for CASSPEGATKAYNEQFF.

The V gene is TRBV18, the J gene TRBJ1-6; tentative D call: TRBD1 (6 bases). CDR1 is KGHSH and CDR2 is LQKENI in the germline V gene. CDR3 size: 14 residues. The V gene lost 1 base and the J gene lost 5 bases, with 6 bases spanning the gap. CDR3: CASSPQGDNSPLHF. CDR3 in DNA: TGTGCCAGCTCACCACAGGGGGATAATTCACCCCTCCACTTT.

This clone was counted once. This chain uses TRBV15 with TRBJ1-3, with unresolved D. The ends were cut back, 2 bases at V and 2 bases at J, with 4 bases in the middle. The CDR3 is 13 amino acids. Per germline, CDR1 LNHNV and CDR2 YYDKDF (reference sequence). CDR3 residues: CATSRPTGNTIYF. DNA for the CDR3: TGTGCCACCAGCAGACCCACTGGAAACACCATATATTTT.

This rearrangement joins TRBV9 to TRBJ2-6; D is unclear. In germline, CDR1 is SGDLS, CDR2 YYNGEE. Trimming took off 6 bases at V and 0 bases at J, with 16 bases between the two ends. The CDR3 spans 17 residues. The CDR3 sequence is CASKDRKPHSGANVLTF. CDR3 bases: TGTGCCAGCAAAGACCGAAAACCCCACTCTGGGGCCAACGTCCTGACTTTC.

The V call is TRBV6-1, the J call TRBJ1-2; 9 bases map to TRBD1. Trimming at V came to 8 bases and at J to 2 bases, leaving 9 bases not matched to a gene. This CDR3 contains 15 residues. Germline V gene data show CDR1 as MNHNS and CDR2 as SASEGT. CDR3 bases: TGTGCCAGCTGTTCTCCCGACAGGGGGAACTATGGCTACACCTTC. As protein: CASCSPDRGNYGYTF.

For the CDR3, the DNA is TGCGCCAGCAGTGTCAGCACAGATACGCAGTATTTT. It translates to CASSVSTDTQYF. The V call is TRBV5-1, the J call TRBJ2-3; D remains unclear. This CDR3 spans 12 amino acids. Trimming removed 5 bases at V and 0 bases at J, with 4 bases between. Per the germline V gene, CDR1 is SGHRS and CDR2 is YFSETQ.

This CDR3 is CAWMLREGGSSYNSPLHF. Here the CDR3 DNA reads TGTGCCTGGATGCTCCGGGAGGGGGGGAGCTCCTATAATTCACCCCTCCACTTT. The gene calls are TRBV30 and TRBJ1-6, with D maybe TRBD1 (6 bases). Germline V lookup: CDR1 GTSNPN, CDR2 SVGIG (reference sequence). This CDR3 has 18 amino acids. V gave up 4 bases and J gave up 0 bases, with 19 bases separating them. The entire variable domain, with the rest obtained from reference TRBV30 and TRBJ1-6, is as follows: SQTIHQWPATLVQPVGSPLSLECTVEGTSNPNLYWYRQAAGRGLQLLFYSVGIGQISSEVPQNLSASRPQDRQFILSSKKLLLSDSGFYLCAWMLREGGSSYNSPLHFGNGTRLTVT.

The rearrangement uses TRBV7-8 and TRBJ2-7; a weak D match, TRBD1 (6 bases). The CDR3 runs to 14 residues. CDR1 SGHVS and CDR2 FQNEAQ come from the germline V gene. With 2 bases removed from V and 2 bases from J, the gap between germline ends came to 10 bases. The CDR3 loop is CASSLRQETYEQYF. The CDR3 DNA reads TGTGCCAGCAGCTTAAGACAGGAAACCTACGAGCAGTACTTC.

The chain has TRBV19 and TRBJ1-1; tentatively, D is TRBD1 (6 bases). This CDR3 spans 16 amino acids. V gave up 4 bases and J gave up 1 base, with 16 bases separating them. CDR1 and CDR2 from the germline V gene are LNHDA and SQIVND (reference sequence). CDR3 region: CASSTRRQVPNTEAFF. CDR3 in DNA: TGTGCCAGTAGTACCCGCCGACAGGTGCCGAACACTGAAGCTTTCTTT.

The chain joins TRBV5-1 to TRBJ2-7; no firm D call. Trimming took 0 bases from V and 3 from J, leaving 10 bases between them. The CDR3 loop spans 14 amino acids. Germline V CDR1 and CDR2: SGHRS, YFSETQ. The CDR3 protein is CASSLDSSNYEQYF. Written as DNA, the CDR3 is TGCGCCAGCAGCTTGGATTCCAGTAACTACGAGCAGTACTTC.

The chain joins TRBV9 to TRBJ2-3, with 8 bases matching TRBD2. The ends lost 3 bases at V and 5 bases at J; junction bases unmatched: 8. The CDR3 consists of 15 residues. From germline, CDR1 is SGDLS and CDR2 YYNGEE. The CDR3 DNA sequence: TGTGCCAGCAGCGACCAAGGACTAGCAGTAGATACGCAGTATTTT. This translates into CASSDQGLAVDTQYF.

In DNA, the CDR3 is TGTGCCAGCAGCTTACTGGCAACCCCCCGGCCTTACGAGCAGTACTTC. It translates to CASSLLATPRPYEQYF. The chain links TRBV7-6 to TRBJ2-7, with D uncertain. V lost 2 bases and J lost 4, with 18 bases in between. The germline gives CDR1 SGHVS, CDR2 FNYEAQ. The CDR3 sequence is 16 residues long.